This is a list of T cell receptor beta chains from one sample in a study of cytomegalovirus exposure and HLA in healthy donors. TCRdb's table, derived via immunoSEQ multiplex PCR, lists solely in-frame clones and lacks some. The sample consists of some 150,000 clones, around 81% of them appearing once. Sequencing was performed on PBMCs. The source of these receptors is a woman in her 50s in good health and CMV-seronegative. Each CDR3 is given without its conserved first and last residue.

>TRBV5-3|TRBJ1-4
ARSLPGSEKLF
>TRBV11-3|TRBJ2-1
ASSYGGYNEQF
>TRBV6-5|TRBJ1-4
ASRDSYREKLF
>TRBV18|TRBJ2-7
ASSPPSSYEQY
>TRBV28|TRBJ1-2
ASSFEARGSGYT
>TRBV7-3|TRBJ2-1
ASSLRAGGRDEQF
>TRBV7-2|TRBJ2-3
ASSHWTGGRSDTQY
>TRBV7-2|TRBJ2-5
ASSHGETQY
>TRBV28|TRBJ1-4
ASSSPQGWAEKLF
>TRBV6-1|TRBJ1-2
ASEKQGLRNYGYT
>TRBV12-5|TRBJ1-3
ASGPGRTGNTIY
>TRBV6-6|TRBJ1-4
ASSRTRDIPEKLF
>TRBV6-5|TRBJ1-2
ASSYAPTGVGYT
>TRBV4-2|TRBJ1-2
ASSQDRTGFLVNYGYT
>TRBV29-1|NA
SVEPGVGYEQY
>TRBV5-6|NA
ASSSPFIAGGDEQY
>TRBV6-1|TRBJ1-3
ASSAGFSGNTIY
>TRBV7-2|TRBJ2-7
ASTHLDRGGEQY
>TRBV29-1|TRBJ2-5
SVRTSGGLWRETQY
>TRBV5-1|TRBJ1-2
ASAQDHPSNYGYT
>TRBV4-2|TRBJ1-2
ASSQRQGDYGYT
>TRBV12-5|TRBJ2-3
ASGLSGVEQY
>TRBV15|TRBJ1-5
ATSRDPGLGQPQH
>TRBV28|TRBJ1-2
ASSLPGLYGYT
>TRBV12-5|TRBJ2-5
ASGLTGAQETQY
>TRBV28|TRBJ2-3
ASSRPGLAGEEATQY
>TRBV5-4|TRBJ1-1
ASSLNSGTAEKAF
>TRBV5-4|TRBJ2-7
ASSWEDRGAYEQY
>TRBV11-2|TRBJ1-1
ASGGYAEAF
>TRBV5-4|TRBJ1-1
ASSALDRDDAF
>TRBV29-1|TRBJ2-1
SVETSGFSSYNEQF
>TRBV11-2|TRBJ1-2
ASSWGTGGSTGYT